This entry features one T cell receptor beta chain sequence. Its antigen remains unidentified. This sample stems from a study of shared clonotypes between healthy human individuals. About the study: Per donor, three plates held CD4 naive cells, three held CD4 memory, two held CD8 naive and one held CD8 memory.

The germline V gene encodes CDR1 SQVTM and CDR2 ANQGSEA. The CDR3 contains 19 residues. Trimming took 7 bases from V and 0 from J; bases not matched to a gene: 20. Study findings and constraints: Among donors, clonotype sharing was expected to be affected by sequencing depth.

TCRdb keeps only in-frame clones here, not all; method: immunoSEQ multiplex PCR. The table has some 1,600,000 clones, 95% to 99% seen once. Sequenced material: naive CD4+ T cells sorted from blood. The sample's subset: CD45RA+ positively selected. This chain joins TRBV29-1 and TRBJ2-1, with 8 bases fitting TRBD2. The TCR comes from a man under 40 in good health. DNA of the CDR3: TGCAGCGCCAGAGGGGGTACTAGCGGAACTGTGAGCTCCTACAATGAGCAGTTCTTC. Amino acid sequence: CSARGGTSGTVSSYNEQFF.